Below are 23 T cell receptor beta chains sequenced from a single sample in a study of blood T cells in healthy people across ages. Then a second PCR, running about 6 to 12 cycles, was carried out with a sample-barcoded 5' primer and a J-beta primer mix. TCRdb re-called the 5' RACE reads through MiXCR, storing one row per CDR3 protein. Here the sample spans over 1,500,000 distinct CDR3 sequences, roughly two fifths being singletons. The material sequenced was blood. The origin of the receptors is a human donor in good health.

This clonotype was observed many times. The chain carries TRBV29-1 and TRBJ2-1, with D perhaps TRBD1 (6 bases). The CDR3 has 14 residues. Trimming stripped 2 bases from V and 1 base from J, with 9 bases between. Per the germline V gene, CDR1 is SQVTM and CDR2 is ANQGSEA. CDR3 DNA: TGCAGCGTTGAATATCAGGGGTCCTACAATGAGCAGTTCTTC. Its protein is CSVEYQGSYNEQFF.

V and J are TRBV18 and TRBJ2-2, with 7 bases that match TRBD2. Germline trimming cut 1 base from V and 5 bases from J; bases unmatched to any gene: 7. This CDR3 region has 16 residues. CDR1 and CDR2 from the germline V gene are KGHSH and LQKENI. For the CDR3, the DNA is TGTGCCAGCTCACCACAGCAAGGTAGCGGGACCGGGGAGCTGTTTTTT. Its translation is CASSPQQGSGTGELFF.

The chain carries TRBV4-2 and TRBJ1-2; 10 bases match TRBD1. The germline gives CDR1 LGHNA, CDR2 YNFKEQ. Trimming cost V 2 bases and J 0 bases; bases outside gene matches: 9. This CDR3 region has 18 residues. The CDR3 nucleotides read TGTGCCAGCAGCCAAACCGGGACAGGGGCCCCAGCTAACTATGGCTACACCTTC. Translation: CASSQTGTGAPANYGYTF.

The V gene is TRBV4-1, the J gene TRBJ2-7, with a weak D call TRBD2 (5 bases). CDR3 length: 15 amino acids. CDR1 and CDR2 (germline): MGHRA, YSYEKL. Trimming removed 0 bases at V and 3 bases at J, with 12 bases between. CDR3 bases: TGCGCCAGCAGCCAAGAAGCGGCAGGCTTCTACGAGCAGTACTTC. This encodes CASSQEAAGFYEQYF.

This clonotype appeared many times. V usage is TRBV7-3 and J usage is TRBJ2-1, with 12 bases fitting TRBD2. The germline gives CDR1 SGHTA, CDR2 FQGTGA. V lost 5 bases, J lost 4 bases, and 3 bases stayed unmatched. The CDR3 totals 15 residues. The DNA for the CDR3 is TGTGCCAGCAGCAAGACTAGCGGGGGATACAATGAGCAGTTCTTC. Protein: CASSKTSGGYNEQFF.

The chain carries TRBV12-3 or TRBV12-4 and TRBJ2-7, with TRBD1 matching over 7 bases. Trimming removed 4 bases from V and 5 bases from J; junction bases left unmatched: 11. CDR3 length equals 15 residues. The CDR3, as DNA: TGTGCCAGCAGTTGGGAGACAGGGCTTCGAGACGAGCAGTACTTC. It specifies CASSWETGLRDEQYF.

The chain uses TRBV12-3 or TRBV12-4 and TRBJ2-3; TRBD1 might be the D (6 bases). This CDR3 has 17 residues. With 1 base removed from V and 2 bases from J, the gap between germline ends came to 16 bases. CDR3 region: CASSLDPQGEDTDTQYF. CDR3 sequence (DNA): TGTGCCAGCAGTTTAGATCCACAGGGTGAGGACACAGATACGCAGTATTTT.

V is TRBV19 and J is TRBJ2-6; D possibly corresponds to TRBD2 (7 bases). The V end lost 4 bases, the J end lost 0 bases, and 19 bases lay between the germline ends. The CDR3 totals 19 residues. Per germline, CDR1 LNHDA and CDR2 SQIVND (reference sequence). CDR3 sequence reads: CASSKAGGAPPSGANVLTF. The CDR3 DNA sequence: TGTGCCAGTAGTAAAGCTGGGGGGGCGCCGCCCTCTGGGGCCAACGTCCTGACTTTC.

The V gene is TRBV28, the J gene TRBJ1-4; the D gene is possibly TRBD1 (6 bases). This CDR3 is built from 15 residues. Germline V gene lookup returns CDR1 MDHEN and CDR2 SYDVKM. V lost 6 bases, J lost 7 bases, and 18 bases lay in between. CDR3: CASRRTVALGEKLFF. In DNA form, the CDR3 reads TGTGCCAGCAGACGGACAGTGGCGCTTGGTGAAAAACTGTTTTTT.

The chain is built from TRBV3-1 and TRBJ1-2; 12 positions match TRBD1. CDR1 and CDR2 (germline): LGHDT, YNNKEL (reference sequence). The CDR3 has 15 residues. J lost 6 bases, V lost 3 bases, and 5 bases had no gene match. The CDR3 is CASSQPGQGADGYTF. The CDR3, as DNA: TGTGCCAGCAGCCAGCCGGGACAGGGGGCGGATGGCTACACCTTC.

The rearrangement uses TRBV4-2 and TRBJ2-3, with a tentative D call TRBD2 (5 bases). Germline values: CDR1 LGHNA, CDR2 YNFKEQ. Trimming shortened V by 0 bases and J by 2 bases, and 12 bases separated the two germline ends. This CDR3 contains 16 residues. CDR3 bases: TGTGCCAGCAGCCAAGATTTCCTAGCACCCACAGATACGCAGTATTTT. Residues: CASSQDFLAPTDTQYF.

In the case of this clonotype: An end of the junction does not agree with germline; a read error may underlie this. The rearrangement joins TRBV2 to TRBJ2-1; D unclear. The CDR3 extends over 14 amino acids. CDR1 and CDR2 from the germline V gene are SNHLY and FYNNEI. For the CDR3, the DNA is TGTGCCAGCAGCCTCACGAACTCCTACAATGAGCGGTTCTTC. Residues: CASSLTNSYNERFF.

This clonotype was counted a few times. The rearrangement links TRBV13 to TRBJ2-1; the match to TRBD2 covers 9 bases. J lost 6 bases, V lost 2 bases, and 11 bases had no gene match. This CDR3 comprises 17 residues. From germline, CDR1 is PRHDT and CDR2 FYEKMQ (reference sequence). The CDR3 loop is CASSLRASGGQGNEQFF. DNA of the CDR3: TGTGCCAGCAGCTTAAGGGCGAGCGGGGGGCAGGGCAATGAGCAGTTCTTC.

V gene TRBV7-9 combines with J gene TRBJ1-2; 7 bases agree with TRBD1. Germline V gene lookup returns CDR1 SEHNR and CDR2 FQNEAQ (reference sequence). Losses at the gene ends were 2 bases for V and 8 bases for J; bases not matched to a gene: 8. This CDR3 has 14 amino acids. The CDR3 spells CASSLPDRVGGYTF. CDR3 DNA sequence: TGTGCCAGCAGCTTACCCGACAGGGTTGGCGGCTACACCTTC. Based on the CDR3 plus reference TRBV7-9 and TRBJ1-2, the full variable domain is DTGVSQNPRHKITKRGQNVTFRCDPISEHNRLYWYRQTLGQGPEFLTYFQNEAQLEKSRLLSDRFSAERPKGSFSTLEIQRTEQGDSAMYLCASSLPDRVGGYTFGSGTRLTVV.

This clonotype was picked up a small number of times. V usage is TRBV20-1 and J usage is TRBJ2-1; a weak D match, TRBD2 (5 bases). Trimming stripped 6 bases from V and 0 bases from J, with 18 bases between. Germline CDR1 DFQATT, CDR2 SNEGSKA (reference sequence). The CDR3 has 16 amino acids. This CDR3 is CSAESPTGSSYNEQFF. Written as DNA, the CDR3 is TGCAGTGCGGAGAGCCCGACGGGGAGCTCCTACAATGAGCAGTTCTTC.

The V and J genes are TRBV11-2 and TRBJ2-7; 9 bases fit TRBD1. Looked up from germline, CDR1 is SGHAT and CDR2 is FQNNGV. The CDR3 runs 15 residues. V shed 4 bases and J 3 bases; nucleotides not matched to a gene: 7. CDR3 bases: TGTGCCAGCAGCTCCACAGGGGGCCTTTACTACGAGCAGTACTTC. Its translation: CASSSTGGLYYEQYF.

The rearrangement uses TRBV12-3 or TRBV12-4 and TRBJ2-7, with TRBD1 as a possible D gene (6 bases). The CDR3 is 13 residues long. Trimming left V 6 bases short and J 7 bases short, with 16 bases between. As DNA, the CDR3 is TGTGCCAGCAGACGTACAGGGCCGAATGAGCAGTACTTC. Encoded protein: CASRRTGPNEQYF.

The genes are TRBV20-1 and TRBJ1-1; 10 nucleotides match TRBD1. The CDR3 contains 13 residues. Germline V gives CDR1 DFQATT, CDR2 SNEGSKA (reference sequence). V shed 5 bases and J 5 bases; nucleotides not matched to a gene: 5. CDR3 residues: CSARTGGITEAFF. The CDR3 DNA sequence: TGCAGTGCTCGGACAGGGGGAATTACTGAAGCTTTCTTT.

This clonotype was observed a few times. This chain uses TRBV5-1 with TRBJ2-5; 7 nucleotides align to TRBD1. The V gene end was trimmed by 2 bases and the J gene end by 0 bases; junction bases not matched to a gene: 10. CDR1 and CDR2 (germline): SGHRS, YFSETQ. The CDR3 totals 17 residues. The CDR3 loop reads CASSFPKGQLNQETQYF. The CDR3 coding sequence is TGCGCCAGCAGCTTCCCCAAGGGACAGTTGAACCAAGAGACCCAGTACTTC.

This chain uses TRBV6-5 with TRBJ1-2, with D perhaps TRBD1 (6 bases). This CDR3 has 14 amino acids. Germline V gene sequence: CDR1 MNHEY, CDR2 SVGAGI. With 5 bases removed from V and 7 bases from J, the gap between germline ends came to 17 bases. CDR3 nucleotides: TGTGCCAGCAGTCCCGAGGGACATTTGAGTGGCTACACCTTC. Protein: CASSPEGHLSGYTF.

This clonotype was picked up many times. At one of its ends the junction is not consistent with the germline gene, which may arise from a read error. The chain is built from TRBV29-1 and TRBJ2-1; no clear D. The germline V gene has CDR1 SQVTM and CDR2 ANQGSEA. The CDR3 is 14 amino acids. DNA for the CDR3: TGCAGCGTTGAAAAAACATTATCCTATAATGAGCAGTTCTTC. Translated, it gives CSVEKTLSYNEQFF.

The chain links TRBV5-1 to TRBJ1-1; 8 nucleotides line up with TRBD1. After removal of 4 bases from V and 1 base from J, the junction contained 9 bases not matched to a gene. Germline CDR1 and CDR2: SGHRS and YFSETQ. The CDR3 is 16 amino acids. CDR3 coding DNA: TGCGCCAGCAGCATAAGACAGGGGAGCGCGAACACTGAAGCTTTCTTT. Residues: CASSIRQGSANTEAFF.

The chain uses TRBV28 and TRBJ2-5; 8 bases fit TRBD1. V was clipped by 3 bases and J by 0 bases; unmatched bases: 6. The CDR3 consists of 16 residues. Germline CDR1 reads MDHEN; CDR2 reads SYDVKM. CDR3 protein: CASSFPGGRYQETQYF. CDR3 coding DNA: TGTGCCAGCAGTTTCCCAGGGGGCCGGTACCAAGAGACCCAGTACTTC. Variable domain in full (rest from reference TRBV28 and TRBJ2-5): DVKVTQSSRYLVKRTGEKVFLECVQDMDHENMFWYRQDPGLGLRLIYFSYDVKMKEKGDIPEGYSVSREKKERFSLILESASTNQTSMYLCASSFPGGRYQETQYFGPGTRLLVL.